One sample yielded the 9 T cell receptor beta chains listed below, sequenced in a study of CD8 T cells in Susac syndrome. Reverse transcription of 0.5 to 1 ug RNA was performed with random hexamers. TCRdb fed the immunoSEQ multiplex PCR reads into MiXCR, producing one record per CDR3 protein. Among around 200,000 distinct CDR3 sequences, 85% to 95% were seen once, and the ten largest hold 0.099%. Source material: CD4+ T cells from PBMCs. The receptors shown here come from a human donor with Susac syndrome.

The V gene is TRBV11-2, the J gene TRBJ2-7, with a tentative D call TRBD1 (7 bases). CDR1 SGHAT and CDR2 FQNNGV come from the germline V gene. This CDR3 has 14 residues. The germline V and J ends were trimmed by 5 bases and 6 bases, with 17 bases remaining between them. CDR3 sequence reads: CASSPQGGLGEQYF. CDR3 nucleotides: TGTGCCAGCAGCCCCCAGGGGGGACTGGGCGAGCAGTACTTC.

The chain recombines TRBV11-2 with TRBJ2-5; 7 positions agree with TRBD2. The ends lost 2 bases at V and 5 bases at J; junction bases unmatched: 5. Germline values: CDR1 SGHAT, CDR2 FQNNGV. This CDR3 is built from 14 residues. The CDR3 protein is CASSLNAGAETQYF. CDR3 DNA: TGTGCCAGCAGCTTAAACGCGGGAGCGGAGACCCAGTACTTC.

CDR3 in amino acids: CASSISRRGYEQYF. In DNA, the CDR3 is TGTGCCAGCAGTATAAGCAGGAGAGGGTACGAGCAGTACTTC. This sequence joins TRBV12-3 or TRBV12-4 and TRBJ2-7; tentative D call: TRBD2 (5 bases). CDR3 size: 14 residues. Trimming left V 5 bases short and J 4 bases short, with 15 bases between.

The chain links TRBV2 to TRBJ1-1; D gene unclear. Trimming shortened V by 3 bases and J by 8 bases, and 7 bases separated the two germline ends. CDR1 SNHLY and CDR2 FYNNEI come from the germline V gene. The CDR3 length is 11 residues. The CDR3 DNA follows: TGTGCCAGCAGTGAGGGGTTCGAAGCTTTCTTT. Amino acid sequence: CASSEGFEAFF.

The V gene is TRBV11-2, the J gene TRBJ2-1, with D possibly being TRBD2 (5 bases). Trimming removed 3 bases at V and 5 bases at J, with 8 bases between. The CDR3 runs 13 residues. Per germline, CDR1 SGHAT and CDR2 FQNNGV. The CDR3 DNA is TGTGCCAGCAGCTTTGGAGGAAACAATGAGCAGTTCTTC. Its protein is CASSFGGNNEQFF.

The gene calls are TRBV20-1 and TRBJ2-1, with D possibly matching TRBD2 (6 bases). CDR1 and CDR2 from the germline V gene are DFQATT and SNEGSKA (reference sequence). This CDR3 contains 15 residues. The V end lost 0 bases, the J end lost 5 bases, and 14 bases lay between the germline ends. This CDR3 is CSARDPSGPDNEQFF. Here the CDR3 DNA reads TGCAGTGCTAGAGATCCCAGCGGGCCGGACAATGAGCAGTTCTTC.

CDR3 sequence (DNA): TGTGCCATCAGTGAGTTCGGTGATATGGATACGCAGTATTTT. As protein: CAISEFGDMDTQYF. This rearrangement joins TRBV10-3 to TRBJ2-3, with unresolved D. The V end lost 1 base, the J end lost 6 bases, and 11 bases lay between the germline ends. The CDR3 is 14 residues long. Germline V gene sequence: CDR1 ENHRY, CDR2 SYGVKD.

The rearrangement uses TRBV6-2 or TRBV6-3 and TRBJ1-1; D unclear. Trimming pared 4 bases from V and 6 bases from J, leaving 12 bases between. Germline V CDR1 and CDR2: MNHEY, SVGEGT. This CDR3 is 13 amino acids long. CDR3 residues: CASSSSQRAEAFF. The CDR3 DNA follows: TGTGCCAGCAGTTCCTCACAAAGGGCTGAAGCTTTCTTT.

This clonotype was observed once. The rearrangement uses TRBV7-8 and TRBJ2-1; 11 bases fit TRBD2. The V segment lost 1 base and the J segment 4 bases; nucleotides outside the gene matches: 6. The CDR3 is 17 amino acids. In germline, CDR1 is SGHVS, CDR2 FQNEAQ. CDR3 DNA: TGTGCCAGCAGCTTAGAGCTAGCGGGAGGCCTATACAATGAGCAGTTCTTC. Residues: CASSLELAGGLYNEQFF.